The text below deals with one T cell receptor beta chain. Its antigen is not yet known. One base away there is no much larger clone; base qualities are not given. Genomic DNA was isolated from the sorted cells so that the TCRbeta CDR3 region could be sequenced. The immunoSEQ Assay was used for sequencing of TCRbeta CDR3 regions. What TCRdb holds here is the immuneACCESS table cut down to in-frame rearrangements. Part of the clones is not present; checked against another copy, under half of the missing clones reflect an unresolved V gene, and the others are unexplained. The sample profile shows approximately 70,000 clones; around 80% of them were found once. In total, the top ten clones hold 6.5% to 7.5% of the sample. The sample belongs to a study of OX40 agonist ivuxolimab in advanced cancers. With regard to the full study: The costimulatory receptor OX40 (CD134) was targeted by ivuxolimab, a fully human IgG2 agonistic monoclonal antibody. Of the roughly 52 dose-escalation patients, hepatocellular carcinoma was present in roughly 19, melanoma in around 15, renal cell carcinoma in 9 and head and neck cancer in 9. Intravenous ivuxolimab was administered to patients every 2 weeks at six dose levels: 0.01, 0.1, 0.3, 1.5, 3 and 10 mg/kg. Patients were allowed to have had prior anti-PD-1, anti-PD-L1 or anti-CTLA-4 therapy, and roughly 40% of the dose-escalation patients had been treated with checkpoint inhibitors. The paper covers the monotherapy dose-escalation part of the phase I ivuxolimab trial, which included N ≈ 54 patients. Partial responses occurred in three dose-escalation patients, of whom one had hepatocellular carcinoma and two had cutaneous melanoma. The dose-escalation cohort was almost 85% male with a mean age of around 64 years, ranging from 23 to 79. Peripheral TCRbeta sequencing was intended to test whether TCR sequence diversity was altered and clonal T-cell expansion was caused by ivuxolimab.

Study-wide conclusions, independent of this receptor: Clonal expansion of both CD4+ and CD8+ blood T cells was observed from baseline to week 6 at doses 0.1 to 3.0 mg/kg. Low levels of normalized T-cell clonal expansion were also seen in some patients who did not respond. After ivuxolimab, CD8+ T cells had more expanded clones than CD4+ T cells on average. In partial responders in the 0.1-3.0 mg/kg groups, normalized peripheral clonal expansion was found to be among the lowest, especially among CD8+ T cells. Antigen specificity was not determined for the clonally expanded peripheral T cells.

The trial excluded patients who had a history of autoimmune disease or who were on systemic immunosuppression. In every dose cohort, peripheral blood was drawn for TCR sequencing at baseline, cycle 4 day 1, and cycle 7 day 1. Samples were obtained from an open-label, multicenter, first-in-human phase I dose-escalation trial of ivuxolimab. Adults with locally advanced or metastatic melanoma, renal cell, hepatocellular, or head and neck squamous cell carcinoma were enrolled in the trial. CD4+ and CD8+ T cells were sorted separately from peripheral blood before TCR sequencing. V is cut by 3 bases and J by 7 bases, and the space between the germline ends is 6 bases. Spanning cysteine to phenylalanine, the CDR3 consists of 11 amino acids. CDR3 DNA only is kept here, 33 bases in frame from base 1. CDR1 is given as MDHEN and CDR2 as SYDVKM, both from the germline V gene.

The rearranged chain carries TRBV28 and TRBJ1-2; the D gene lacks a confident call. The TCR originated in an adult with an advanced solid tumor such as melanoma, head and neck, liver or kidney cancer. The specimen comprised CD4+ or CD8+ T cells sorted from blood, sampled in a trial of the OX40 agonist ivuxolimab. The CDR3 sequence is CASSLGGGYTF. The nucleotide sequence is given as TGTGCCAGCAGTTTGGGTGGTGGCTACACCTTC.